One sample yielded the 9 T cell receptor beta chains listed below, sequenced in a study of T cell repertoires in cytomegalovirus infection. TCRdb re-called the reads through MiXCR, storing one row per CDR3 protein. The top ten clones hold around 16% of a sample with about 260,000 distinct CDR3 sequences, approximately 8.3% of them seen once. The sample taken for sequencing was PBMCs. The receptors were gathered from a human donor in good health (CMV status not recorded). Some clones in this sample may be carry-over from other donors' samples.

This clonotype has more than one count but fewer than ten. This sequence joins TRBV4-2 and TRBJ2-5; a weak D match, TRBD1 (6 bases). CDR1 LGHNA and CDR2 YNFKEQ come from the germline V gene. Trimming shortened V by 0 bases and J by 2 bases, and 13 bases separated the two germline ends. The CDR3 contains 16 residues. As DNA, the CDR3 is TGTGCCAGCAGCCAAGACCCCTCGACAGGTCAAGAGACCCAGTACTTC. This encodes CASSQDPSTGQETQYF.

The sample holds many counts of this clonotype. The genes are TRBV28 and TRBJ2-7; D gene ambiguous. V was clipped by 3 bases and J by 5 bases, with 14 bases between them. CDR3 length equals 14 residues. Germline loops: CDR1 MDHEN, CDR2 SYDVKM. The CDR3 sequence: CASSLILSGHEQYF. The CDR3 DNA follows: TGTGCCAGCAGTTTGATTCTTTCGGGCCACGAGCAGTACTTC.

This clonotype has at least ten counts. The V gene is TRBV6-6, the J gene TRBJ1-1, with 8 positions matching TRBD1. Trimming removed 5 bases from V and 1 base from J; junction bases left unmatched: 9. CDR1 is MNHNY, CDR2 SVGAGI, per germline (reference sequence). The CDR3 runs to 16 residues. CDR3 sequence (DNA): TGTGCCAGCAGTACACAGACAGGGGCCAAGAACACTGAAGCTTTCTTT. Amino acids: CASSTQTGAKNTEAFF.

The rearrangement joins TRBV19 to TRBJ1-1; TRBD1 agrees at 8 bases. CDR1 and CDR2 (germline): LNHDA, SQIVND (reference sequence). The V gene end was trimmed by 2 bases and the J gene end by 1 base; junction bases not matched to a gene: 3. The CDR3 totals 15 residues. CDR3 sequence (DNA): TGTGCCAGTAGTATAAGAGGACAGGGGAACACTGAAGCTTTCTTT. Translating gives CASSIRGQGNTEAFF.

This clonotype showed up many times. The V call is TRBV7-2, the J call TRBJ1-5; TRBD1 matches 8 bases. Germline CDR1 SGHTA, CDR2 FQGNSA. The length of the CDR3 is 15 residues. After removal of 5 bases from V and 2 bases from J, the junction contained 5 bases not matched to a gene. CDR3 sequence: CASSPQTGGNQPQHF. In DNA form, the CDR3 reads TGTGCCAGCAGCCCTCAGACAGGGGGCAATCAGCCCCAGCATTTT.

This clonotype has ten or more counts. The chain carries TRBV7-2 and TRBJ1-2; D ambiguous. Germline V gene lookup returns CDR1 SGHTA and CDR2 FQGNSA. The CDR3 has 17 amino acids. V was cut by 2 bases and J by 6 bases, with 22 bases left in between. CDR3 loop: CASSLQDLRFRFDGYTF. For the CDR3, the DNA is TGTGCCAGCAGCTTACAGGACCTTCGGTTCCGTTTTGATGGCTACACCTTC. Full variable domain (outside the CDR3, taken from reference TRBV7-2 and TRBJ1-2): GAGVSQSPSNKVTEKGKDVELRCDPISGHTALYWYRQSLGQGLEFLIYFQGNSAPDKSGLPSDRFSAERTGGSVSTLTIQRTQQEDSAVYLCASSLQDLRFRFDGYTFGSGTRLTVV.

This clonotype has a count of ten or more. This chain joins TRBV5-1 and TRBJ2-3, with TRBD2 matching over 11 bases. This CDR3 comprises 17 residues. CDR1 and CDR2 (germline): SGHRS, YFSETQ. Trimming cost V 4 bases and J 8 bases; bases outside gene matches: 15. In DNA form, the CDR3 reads TGCGCCAGCAGCGGGATTCTAGCGGGAGGATCGGGACCTACGCAGTATTTT. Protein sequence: CASSGILAGGSGPTQYF.

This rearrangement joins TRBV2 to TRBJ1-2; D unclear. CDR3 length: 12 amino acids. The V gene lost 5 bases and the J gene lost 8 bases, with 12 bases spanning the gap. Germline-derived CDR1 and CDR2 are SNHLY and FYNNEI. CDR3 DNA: TGTGCCAGCAGTCCCTCCTATGTCGGCTACACCTTC. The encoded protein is CASSPSYVGYTF.

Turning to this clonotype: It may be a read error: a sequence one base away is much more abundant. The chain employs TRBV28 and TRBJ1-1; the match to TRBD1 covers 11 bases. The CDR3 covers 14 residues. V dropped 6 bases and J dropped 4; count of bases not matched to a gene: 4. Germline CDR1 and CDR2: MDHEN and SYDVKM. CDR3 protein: CASSQGTGGTEAFF. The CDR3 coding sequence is TGTGCCAGCAGCCAGGGGACAGGGGGCACTGAAGCTTTCTTT. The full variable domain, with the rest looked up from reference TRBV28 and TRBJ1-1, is DVKVTQSSRYLVKRTGEKVFLECVQDMDHENMFWYRQDPGLGLRLIYFSYDVKMKEKGDIPEGYSVSREKKERFSLILESASTNQTSMYLCASSQGTGGTEAFFGQGTRLTVV.